This T cell receptor (beta chain) emerged from a study of T cell responses to AZD1222 COVID-19 vaccine. The CDR3 is made up of 14 amino acids. With V trimmed by 6 bases and J by 7 bases, 7 bases remained unmatched. Per the germline V gene, CDR1 is MDHEN and CDR2 is SYDVKM. For this clone: The sample holds other DNA sequences that translate to the same CDR3.

Sequencing was performed with immunoSEQ multiplex PCR; in TCRdb, only in-frame clones are kept and a portion is missing. The table includes more than 150,000 clones, roughly nine tenths detected once. The genes are TRBV28 and TRBJ2-7; 12 bases line up with TRBD2. This TCR was recovered from an adult who received the AZD1222 COVID-19 vaccine. Sequenced material: peripheral blood, taken 28 days after the second AZD1222 dose. The CDR3 nucleotides are TGTGCCAGCAGCCTCACTAGCGGGAGGCGTGAGCAGTACTTC. It encodes CASSLTSGRREQYF.